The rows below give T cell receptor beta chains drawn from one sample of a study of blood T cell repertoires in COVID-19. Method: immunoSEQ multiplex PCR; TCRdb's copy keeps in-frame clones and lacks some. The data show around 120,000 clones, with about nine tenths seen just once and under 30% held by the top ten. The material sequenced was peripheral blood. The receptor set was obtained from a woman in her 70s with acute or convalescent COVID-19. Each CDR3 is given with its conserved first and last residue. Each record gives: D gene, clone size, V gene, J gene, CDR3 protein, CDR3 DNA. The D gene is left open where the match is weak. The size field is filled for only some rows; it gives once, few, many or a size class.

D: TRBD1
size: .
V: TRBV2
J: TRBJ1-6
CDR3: CASRPRTGQESPLHF
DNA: TGTGCCAGCAGACCCAGGACAGGGCAGGAATCACCCCTCCACTTT

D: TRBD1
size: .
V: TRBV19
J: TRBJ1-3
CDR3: CASSIRERDSPNTIYF
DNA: TGTGCCAGTAGTATAAGAGAACGGGACAGTCCGAACACCATATATTTT

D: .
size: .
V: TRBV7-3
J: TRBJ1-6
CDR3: CASSRAGTDSPLHF
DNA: TGTGCCAGCAGCCGAGCGGGGACCGATTCACCCCTCCACTTT

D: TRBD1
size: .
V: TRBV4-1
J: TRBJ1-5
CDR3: CASSQESGGVGQPQHF
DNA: TGCGCCAGCAGCCAAGAATCAGGGGGCGTGGGTCAGCCCCAGCATTTT

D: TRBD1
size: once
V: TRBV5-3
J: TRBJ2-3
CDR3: CARSPWDRERTDTQYF
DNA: TGTGCCAGAAGCCCTTGGGACAGGGAGCGCACAGATACGCAGTATTTT

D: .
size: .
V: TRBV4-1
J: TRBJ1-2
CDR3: CASSQDSGAWGYTF
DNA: TGCGCCAGCAGCCAAGATTCAGGTGCCTGGGGCTACACCTTC

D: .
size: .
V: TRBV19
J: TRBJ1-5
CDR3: CASSISSPGRQPQHF
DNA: TGTGCCAGTAGTATATCCAGCCCAGGTCGTCAGCCCCAGCATTTT

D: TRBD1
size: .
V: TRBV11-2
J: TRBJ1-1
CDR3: CASSSGQELTEAFF
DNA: TGTGCCAGCAGCTCAGGACAGGAGCTCACTGAAGCTTTCTTT

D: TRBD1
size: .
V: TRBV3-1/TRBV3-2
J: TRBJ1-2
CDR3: CASSRNDRENGYTF
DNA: TGTGCCAGCAGCCGGAACGACAGGGAAAATGGCTACACCTTC

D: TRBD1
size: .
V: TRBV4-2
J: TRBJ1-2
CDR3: CASSQSDRARGYTF
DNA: TGTGCCAGCAGCCAATCTGACAGGGCTCGTGGCTACACCTTC

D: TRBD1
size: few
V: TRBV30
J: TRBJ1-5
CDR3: CAASPGQGWNQPQHF
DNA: TGTGCCGCATCTCCGGGACAGGGCTGGAATCAGCCCCAGCATTTT

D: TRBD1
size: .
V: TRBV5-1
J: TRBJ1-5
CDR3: CASSLGDRVGQPQHF
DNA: TGCGCCAGCAGCTTGGGGGACAGGGTTGGTCAGCCCCAGCATTTT

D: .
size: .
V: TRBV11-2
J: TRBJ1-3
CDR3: CASSEQGVTIYF
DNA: TGTGCCAGCAGCGAACAGGGAGTCACCATATATTTT

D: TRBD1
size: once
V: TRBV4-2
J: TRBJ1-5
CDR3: CASSHWTGGGGNQPQHF
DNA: TGTGCCAGCAGCCATTGGACAGGGGGCGGGGGCAATCAGCCCCAGCATTTT

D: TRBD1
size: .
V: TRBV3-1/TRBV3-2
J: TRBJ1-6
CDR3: CASSLQTGSYNSPLHF
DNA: TGTGCCAGCAGCCTCCAGACAGGGAGCTATAATTCACCCCTCCACTTT

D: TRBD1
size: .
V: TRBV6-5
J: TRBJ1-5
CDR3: CASSRTGSNNQPQHF
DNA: TGTGCCAGCAGTAGGACAGGGTCCAACAATCAGCCCCAGCATTTT

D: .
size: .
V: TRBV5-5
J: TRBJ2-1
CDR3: CASSPSGNSYNEQFF
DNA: TGTGCCAGCAGCCCGTCAGGGAACTCCTACAATGAGCAGTTCTTC

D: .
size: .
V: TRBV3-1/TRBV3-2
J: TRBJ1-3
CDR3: CASSQLRRRDTIYF
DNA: TGTGCCAGCAGCCAACTCCGGAGGAGGGACACCATATATTTT

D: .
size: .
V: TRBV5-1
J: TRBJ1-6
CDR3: CASSTSGDNSPLHF
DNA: TGCGCCAGCAGCACCTCAGGGGATAATTCACCCCTCCACTTT

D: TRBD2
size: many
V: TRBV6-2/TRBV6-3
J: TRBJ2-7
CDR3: CASSYSGTSGDYEQYF
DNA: TGTGCCAGCAGTTACTCCGGTACTAGCGGGGACTACGAGCAGTACTTC

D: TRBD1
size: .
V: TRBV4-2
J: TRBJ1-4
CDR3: CASSQGSTGTNEKLFF
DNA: TGTGCCAGCAGCCAAGGATCGACAGGGACTAATGAAAAACTGTTTTTT

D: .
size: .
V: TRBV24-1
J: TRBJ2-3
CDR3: CATSEGGAGGIDTQYF
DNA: TGTGCCACCAGTGAGGGGGGGGCAGGGGGCATAGATACGCAGTATTTT

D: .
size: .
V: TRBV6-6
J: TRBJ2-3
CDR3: CASSRTHSGDTQYF
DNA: TGTGCCAGCAGTCGGACCCACAGTGGAGATACGCAGTATTTT

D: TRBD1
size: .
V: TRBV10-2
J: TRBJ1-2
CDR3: CASRTGGMDYGYTF
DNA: TGCGCCAGCAGGACAGGGGGCATGGACTATGGCTACACCTTC

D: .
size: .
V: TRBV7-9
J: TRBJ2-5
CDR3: CASSPLDETQYF
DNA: TGTGCCAGCAGCCCTTTAGATGAGACCCAGTACTTC

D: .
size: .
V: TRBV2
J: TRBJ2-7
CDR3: CASRASGSSYEQYF
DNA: TGTGCCAGCAGGGCCTCCGGGAGCTCCTACGAGCAGTACTTC

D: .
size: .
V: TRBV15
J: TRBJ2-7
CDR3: CATSRDMGSGYEQYF
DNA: TGTGCCACCAGCAGAGACATGGGGAGCGGCTACGAGCAGTACTTC

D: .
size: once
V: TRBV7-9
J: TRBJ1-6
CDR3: CASSLETDNSPLHF
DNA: TGTGCCAGCAGCTTGGAAACAGATAATTCACCCCTCCACTTT

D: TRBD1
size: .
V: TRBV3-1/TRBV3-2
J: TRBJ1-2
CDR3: CASSQGGIQGYGYTF
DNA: TGTGCCAGCAGCCAAGGGGGGATACAGGGGTATGGCTACACCTTC

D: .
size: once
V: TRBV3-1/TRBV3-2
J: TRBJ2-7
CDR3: CASSAPGREQYF
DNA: TGTGCCAGCAGCGCACCAGGGAGGGAGCAGTACTTC

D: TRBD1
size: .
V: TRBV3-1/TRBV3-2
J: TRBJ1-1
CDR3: CASSHKTLTGDTEAFF
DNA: TGTGCCAGCAGCCACAAGACCCTTACAGGGGACACTGAAGCTTTCTTT

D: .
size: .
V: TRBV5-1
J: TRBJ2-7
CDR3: CASRWTDSPYEQYF
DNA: TGCGCCAGCAGGTGGACTGATTCACCCTACGAGCAGTACTTC

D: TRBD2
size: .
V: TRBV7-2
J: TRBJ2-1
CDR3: CASVWTSGGDNEQFF
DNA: TGTGCCAGCGTTTGGACTAGCGGGGGGGACAATGAGCAGTTCTTC

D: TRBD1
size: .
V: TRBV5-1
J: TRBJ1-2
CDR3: CASSPSGQGNYGYTF
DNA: TGCGCCAGCAGCCCAAGCGGACAGGGTAACTATGGCTACACCTTC

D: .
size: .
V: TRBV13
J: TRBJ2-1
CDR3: CASSFERRYTLAPLHNEQFF
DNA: TGTGCCAGCAGCTTCGAGCGAAGGTACACCCTCGCTCCCTTACACAATGAGCAGTTCTTC

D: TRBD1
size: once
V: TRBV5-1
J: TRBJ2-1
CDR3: CASSQGASYNEQFF
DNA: TGCGCCAGCAGCCAGGGGGCTTCCTACAATGAGCAGTTCTTC

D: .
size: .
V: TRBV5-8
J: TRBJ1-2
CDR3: CASSLGRVSINYGYTF
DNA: TGTGCCAGCAGCTTGGGCAGGGTTAGCATTAACTATGGCTACACCTTC

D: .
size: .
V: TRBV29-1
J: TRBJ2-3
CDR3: CSVGQATDTQYF
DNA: TGCAGCGTTGGACAGGCGACAGATACGCAGTATTTT

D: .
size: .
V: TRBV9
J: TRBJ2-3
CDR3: CASSVVGVESDTQYF
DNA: TGTGCCAGCAGCGTAGTAGGGGTGGAGTCAGATACGCAGTATTTT

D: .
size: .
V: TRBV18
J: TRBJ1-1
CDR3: CASSPIMTGNTEAFF
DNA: TGTGCCAGCTCACCAATTATGACAGGAAACACTGAAGCTTTCTTT

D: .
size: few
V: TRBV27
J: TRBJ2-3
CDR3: CASSFRRTDTQYF
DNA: TGTGCCAGCAGTTTTCGGAGGACAGATACGCAGTATTTT

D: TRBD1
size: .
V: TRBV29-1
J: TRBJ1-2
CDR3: CSERTGSNYGYTF
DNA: TGCAGCGAGAGGACAGGGAGTAACTATGGCTACACCTTC

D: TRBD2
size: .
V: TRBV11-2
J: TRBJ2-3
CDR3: CASSSGLAPERDTQYF
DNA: TGTGCCAGCAGCTCTGGACTAGCCCCCGAGCGTGATACGCAGTATTTT

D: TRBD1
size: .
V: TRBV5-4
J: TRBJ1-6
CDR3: CASSSRDRAYNSPLHF
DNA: TGTGCCAGCAGCTCCCGGGACAGGGCGTATAATTCACCCCTCCACTTT

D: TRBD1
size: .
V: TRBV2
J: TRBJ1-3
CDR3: CASSGTGPGNTIYF
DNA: TGTGCCAGCAGTGGGACAGGGCCTGGAAACACCATATATTTT

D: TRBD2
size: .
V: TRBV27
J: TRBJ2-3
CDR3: CASSLQLAGATQYF
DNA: TGTGCCAGCAGTTTACAACTAGCGGGGGCTACGCAGTATTTT

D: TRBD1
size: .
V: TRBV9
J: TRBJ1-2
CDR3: CASSERGTEYGYTF
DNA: TGTGCCAGCAGCGAACGGGGGACAGAATATGGCTACACCTTC

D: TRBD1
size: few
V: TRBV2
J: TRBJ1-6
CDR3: CASSDGTGGRNSPLHF
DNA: TGTGCCAGCAGTGATGGGACAGGGGGCAGGAATTCACCCCTCCACTTT

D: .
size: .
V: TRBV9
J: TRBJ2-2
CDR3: CASSPRGHSAGELFF
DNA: TGTGCCAGCAGCCCAAGAGGCCATTCGGCCGGGGAGCTGTTTTTT

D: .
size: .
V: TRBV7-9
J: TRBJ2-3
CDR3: CASSLALGTNTDTQYF
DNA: TGTGCCAGCAGCTTGGCGTTGGGGACAAACACAGATACGCAGTATTTT

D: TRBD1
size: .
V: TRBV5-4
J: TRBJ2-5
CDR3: CASSLGQGLETQYF
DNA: TGTGCCAGCAGCCTAGGACAGGGCTTGGAGACCCAGTACTTC

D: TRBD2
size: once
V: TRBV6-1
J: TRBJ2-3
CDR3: CASSENSGGPNTQYF
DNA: TGTGCCAGCAGTGAGAACAGCGGGGGCCCTAATACGCAGTATTTT

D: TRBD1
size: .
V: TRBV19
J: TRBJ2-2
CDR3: CASSIGQGAWTGELFF
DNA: TGTGCCAGTAGTATTGGACAGGGGGCTTGGACCGGGGAGCTGTTTTTT